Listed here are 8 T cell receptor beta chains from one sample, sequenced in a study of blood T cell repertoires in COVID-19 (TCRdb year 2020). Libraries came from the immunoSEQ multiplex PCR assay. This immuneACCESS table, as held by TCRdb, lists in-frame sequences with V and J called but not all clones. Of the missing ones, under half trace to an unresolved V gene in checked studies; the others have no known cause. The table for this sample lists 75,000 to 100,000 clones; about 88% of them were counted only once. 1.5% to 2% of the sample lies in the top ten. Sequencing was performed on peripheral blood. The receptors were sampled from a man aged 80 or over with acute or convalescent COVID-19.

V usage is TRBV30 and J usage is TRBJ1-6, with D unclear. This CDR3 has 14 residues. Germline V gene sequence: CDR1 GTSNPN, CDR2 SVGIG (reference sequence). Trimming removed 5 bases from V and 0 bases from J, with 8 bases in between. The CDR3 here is CAWGRSSYNSPLHF. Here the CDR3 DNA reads TGTGCCTGGGGACGTAGCTCCTATAATTCACCCCTCCACTTT.

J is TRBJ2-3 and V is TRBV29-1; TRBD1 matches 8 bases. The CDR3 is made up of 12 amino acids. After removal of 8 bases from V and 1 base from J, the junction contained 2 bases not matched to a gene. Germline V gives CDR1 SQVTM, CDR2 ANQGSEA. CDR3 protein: CSLGQGTDTQYF. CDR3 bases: TGCAGCCTGGGACAGGGCACAGATACGCAGTATTTT.

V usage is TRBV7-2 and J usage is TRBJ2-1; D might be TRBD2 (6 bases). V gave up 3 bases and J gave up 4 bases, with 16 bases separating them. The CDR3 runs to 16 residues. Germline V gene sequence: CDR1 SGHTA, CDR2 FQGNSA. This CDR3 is CASSFGGTVLYNEQFF. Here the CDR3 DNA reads TGTGCCAGCAGCTTCGGCGGGACGGTACTATACAATGAGCAGTTCTTC.

CDR3 bases: TGTGCCAGCTCACTTGAAACAGGGGGCATCGGAGCTTTCTTT. This gives the protein CASSLETGGIGAFF. The genes are TRBV18 and TRBJ1-1; 9 nucleotides align to TRBD1. The V and J ends lost 4 bases and 10 bases, in that order; junction bases with no gene match: 10. There are 14 residues in the CDR3. Germline lookup yields CDR1 KGHSH and CDR2 LQKENI.

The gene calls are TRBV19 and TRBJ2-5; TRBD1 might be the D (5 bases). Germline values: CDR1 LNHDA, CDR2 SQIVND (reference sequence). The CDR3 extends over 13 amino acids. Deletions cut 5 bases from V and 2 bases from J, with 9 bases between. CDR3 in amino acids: CASSRQLQETQYF. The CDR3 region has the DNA TGTGCCAGTAGTCGACAGTTACAAGAGACCCAGTACTTC.

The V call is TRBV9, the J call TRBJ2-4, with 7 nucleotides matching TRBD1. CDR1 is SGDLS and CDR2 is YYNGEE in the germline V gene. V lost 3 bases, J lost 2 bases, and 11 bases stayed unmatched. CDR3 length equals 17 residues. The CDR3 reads CASSATGASPSKNIQYF. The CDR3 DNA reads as TGTGCCAGCAGCGCCACAGGGGCCTCCCCCTCCAAAAACATTCAGTACTTC.

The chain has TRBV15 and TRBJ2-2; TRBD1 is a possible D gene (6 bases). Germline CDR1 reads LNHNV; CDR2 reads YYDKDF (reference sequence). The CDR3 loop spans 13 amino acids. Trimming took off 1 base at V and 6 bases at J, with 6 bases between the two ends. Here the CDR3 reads CATSRGGPGELFF. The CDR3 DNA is TGTGCCACCAGCAGAGGGGGGCCCGGGGAGCTGTTTTTT.

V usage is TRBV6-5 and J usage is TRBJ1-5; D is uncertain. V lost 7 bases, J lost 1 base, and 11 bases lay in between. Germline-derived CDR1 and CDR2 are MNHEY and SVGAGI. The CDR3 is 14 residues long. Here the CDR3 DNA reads TGTGCCAGCATGGGCCCCCACAGCAATCAGCCCCAGCATTTT. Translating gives CASMGPHSNQPQHF.